The 17 T cell receptor beta chains below all came from one sample that was sequenced in a study of cytomegalovirus exposure and HLA in healthy donors. Both 60 Vbeta primers and 13 Jbeta primers went into the PCR. Here immunoSEQ multiplex PCR was the method, and the copy in TCRdb shows in-frame clones only, minus some. This table holds 100,000 to 150,000 clones, approximately 80% found once. The sample consisted of PBMCs. All receptors come from a woman in her 40s in good health and CMV-seronegative.

The rearrangement joins TRBV9 to TRBJ2-7; a weak D match, TRBD2 (6 bases). Germline V gene data show CDR1 as SGDLS and CDR2 as YYNGEE. This CDR3 is built from 15 residues. V shed 0 bases and J shed 5 bases, with 15 bases lying between them. The CDR3, as DNA: TGTGCCAGCAGCGTAGGGGGACTCAGGGCACACGAGCAGTACTTC. It specifies CASSVGGLRAHEQYF.

CDR3 region: CASSLGPTLEQYF. The CDR3 DNA is TGTGCCAGCAGTTTGGGGCCGACTCTAGAGCAGTACTTC. The chain couples TRBV27 to TRBJ2-7, with D possibly matching TRBD1 (5 bases). This CDR3 has 13 residues. Germline lookup yields CDR1 MNHEY and CDR2 SMNVEV (reference sequence). Trimming took 3 bases from V and 7 from J, leaving 13 bases between them.

The chain combines TRBV30 with TRBJ2-5; the D is unclear. V was trimmed by 0 bases and J by 5 bases, leaving 10 bases between them. There are 13 residues in the CDR3. CDR1 GTSNPN and CDR2 SVGIG come from the germline V gene (reference sequence). The CDR3 reads CAWSVSLGETQYF. The CDR3 region has the DNA TGTGCCTGGAGTGTATCCCTCGGGGAGACCCAGTACTTC.

The chain links TRBV20-1 to TRBJ2-5; D is undetermined. Germline values: CDR1 DFQATT, CDR2 SNEGSKA (reference sequence). Trimming took off 6 bases at V and 5 bases at J, with 7 bases between the two ends. There are 10 residues in the CDR3. The CDR3: CSARWETQYF. The CDR3, as DNA: TGCAGTGCGAGGTGGGAGACCCAGTACTTC.

V and J are TRBV27 and TRBJ2-7; 8 nucleotides match TRBD1. CDR3 length equals 15 residues. Losses at the gene ends were 0 bases for V and 7 bases for J; bases not matched to a gene: 8. Per the germline V gene, CDR1 is MNHEY and CDR2 is SMNVEV (reference sequence). The CDR3 bases are TGTGCCAGCAGTTTATCCGTGACAGGGGTCGGAGAGCAGTACTTC. It specifies CASSLSVTGVGEQYF.

This chain links TRBV6-1 with TRBJ2-7, with D possibly matching TRBD2 (5 bases). CDR1 MNHNS and CDR2 SASEGT come from the germline V gene. The V end lost 2 bases, the J end lost 2 bases, and 13 bases lay between the germline ends. This CDR3 contains 15 residues. The DNA of the CDR3 is TGTGCCAGCAGTGAATTGGGCGGGCCGCCCTACGAGCAGTACTTC. Translating it yields CASSELGGPPYEQYF.

The chain uses TRBV7-6 and TRBJ2-2; D gene ambiguous. Germline CDR1 SGHVS, CDR2 FNYEAQ. The CDR3 runs 13 residues. Trimming removed 4 bases from V and 7 bases from J, with 10 bases in between. In nucleotides, the CDR3 is TGTGCCAGCAGCTCCCTCCTGCGCGGGGAGCTGTTTTTT. Translation: CASSSLLRGELFF.

As DNA, the CDR3 is TGTGCCAGCAGCTTGGGGGAACAGGGATGGGGATACTTC. Translation: CASSLGEQGWGYF. The genes are TRBV7-2 and TRBJ2-4, with TRBD1 as a possible D gene (6 bases). V lost 3 bases to trimming and J lost 16 bases, with 19 bases between them. CDR1 and CDR2 from the germline V gene are SGHTA and FQGNSA. The CDR3 is made up of 13 amino acids.

The chain carries TRBV7-3 and TRBJ2-3; 9 positions agree with TRBD2. Trimming at V came to 5 bases and at J to 4 bases, leaving 7 bases not matched to a gene. Germline V gene lookup returns CDR1 SGHTA and CDR2 FQGTGA. The length of the CDR3 is 15 residues. CDR3 sequence reads: CASSPRGGGADTQYF. In DNA, the CDR3 is TGTGCCAGCAGCCCTCGGGGCGGGGGGGCAGATACGCAGTATTTT.

The V call is TRBV4-2, the J call TRBJ2-1; perhaps TRBD1 as D (6 bases). The CDR3 consists of 17 residues. V lost 1 base to trimming and J lost 1 base, with 14 bases between them. Germline V gene data show CDR1 as LGHNA and CDR2 as YNFKEQ. The CDR3: CASSQVKWGQSYNEQFF. CDR3 nucleotide sequence: TGTGCCAGCAGCCAAGTAAAATGGGGGCAATCCTACAATGAGCAGTTCTTC.

The chain is built from TRBV7-2 and TRBJ2-1, with TRBD2 matching over 8 bases. The length of the CDR3 is 14 residues. After removal of 5 bases from V and 7 bases from J, the junction contained 7 bases not matched to a gene. Germline lookup yields CDR1 SGHTA and CDR2 FQGNSA. The CDR3 sequence: CASSGRASGNEQFF. The CDR3 coding sequence is TGTGCCAGCAGCGGACGCGCTAGCGGGAATGAGCAGTTCTTC.

This clone was seen once. CDR3 in DNA: TGTGCCAGCAGACCAAGCCGGAACAGGGATGAGCAGTTCTTC. This gives the protein CASRPSRNRDEQFF. This chain joins TRBV6-1 and TRBJ2-1, with a tentative D call TRBD1 (6 bases). The ends were cut back, 6 bases at V and 8 bases at J, with 17 bases in the middle. Germline loops: CDR1 MNHNS, CDR2 SASEGT. The CDR3 has 14 amino acids.

The chain has TRBV5-1 and TRBJ2-1; 12 bases match TRBD2. CDR1 is SGHRS, CDR2 YFSETQ, per germline. CDR3 length: 15 residues. V lost 4 bases to trimming and J lost 4 bases; unmatched junction nucleotides: 3. CDR3 sequence reads: CASSLGTSGYNEQFF. The CDR3 nucleotides read TGCGCCAGCAGCCTAGGGACTAGCGGGTACAATGAGCAGTTCTTC.

The V call is TRBV28, the J call TRBJ1-5; 8 nucleotides align to TRBD1. The trim removed 6 bases at V and 7 bases at J, leaving 8 bases unmatched. There are 14 residues in the CDR3. Looked up from germline, CDR1 is MDHEN and CDR2 is SYDVKM. In DNA form, the CDR3 reads TGTGCCAGCAGAGCAGGGGGCGGACGGCAGCCCCAGCATTTT. It is translated as CASRAGGGRQPQHF.

This chain links TRBV7-2 with TRBJ1-3; unclear D gene. Germline V gene lookup returns CDR1 SGHTA and CDR2 FQGNSA. This CDR3 is 12 amino acids long. V lost 5 bases, J lost 4 bases, and 6 bases lay in between. This CDR3 is CASSQHGNTIYF. CDR3 bases: TGTGCCAGCAGCCAACACGGAAACACCATATATTTT.

This clone was recorded only once. V and J are TRBV30 and TRBJ1-3; unclear D gene. This CDR3 is built from 18 residues. From germline, CDR1 is GTSNPN and CDR2 SVGIG (reference sequence). V was trimmed by 2 bases and J by 0 bases, leaving 20 bases between them. CDR3 loop: CAWSLEDPSLISGNTIYF. The CDR3 coding sequence is TGTGCCTGGAGTTTGGAGGACCCTTCGTTGATCTCTGGAAACACCATATATTTT.

This chain uses TRBV6-1 with TRBJ1-2; the D is unclear. Deletions cut 0 bases from V and 2 bases from J, with 28 bases between. CDR3 size: 21 residues. Germline V CDR1 and CDR2: MNHNS, SASEGT. CDR3 residues: CASSEAHFKPRYANENYGYTF. Here the CDR3 DNA reads TGTGCCAGCAGTGAAGCGCACTTTAAACCTCGTTACGCCAACGAAAACTATGGCTACACCTTC.